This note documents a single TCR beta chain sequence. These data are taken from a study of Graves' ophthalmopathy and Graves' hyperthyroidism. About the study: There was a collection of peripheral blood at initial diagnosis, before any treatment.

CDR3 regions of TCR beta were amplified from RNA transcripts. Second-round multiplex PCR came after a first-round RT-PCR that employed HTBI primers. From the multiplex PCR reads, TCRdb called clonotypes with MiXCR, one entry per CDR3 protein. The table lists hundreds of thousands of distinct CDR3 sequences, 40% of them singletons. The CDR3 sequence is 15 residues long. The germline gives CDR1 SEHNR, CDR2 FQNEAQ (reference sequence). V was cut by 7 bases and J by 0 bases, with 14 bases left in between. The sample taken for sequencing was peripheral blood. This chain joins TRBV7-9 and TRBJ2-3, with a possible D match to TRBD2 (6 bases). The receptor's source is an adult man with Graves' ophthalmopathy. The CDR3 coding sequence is TGTGCCAGCACCCTGAGGGCGGGAAGCACAGATACGCAGTATTTT. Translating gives CASTLRAGSTDTQYF.